These 28 T cell receptor beta chains originate from one sample sequenced in a study of blood T cell repertoires in COVID-19. Using immunoSEQ multiplex PCR, the repertoire was profiled, and TCRdb retains in-frame clones only, with some absent. The table has hundreds of thousands of clones, roughly 90% seen once. Sequencing was carried out using peripheral blood. The receptors shown here come from a man aged 35 to 55 with acute or convalescent COVID-19.

The chain uses TRBV29-1 and TRBJ1-1; 7 positions match TRBD1. The length of the CDR3 is 18 residues. Trimming cost V 4 bases and J 1 base; bases outside gene matches: 18. CDR1 is SQVTM, CDR2 ANQGSEA, per germline. The CDR3 DNA reads as TGCAGCGTTGGGCCGACAGGGAAGCTTACCTACTCGAACACTGAAGCTTTCTTT. This sequence encodes CSVGPTGKLTYSNTEAFF.

The rearrangement uses TRBV5-1 and TRBJ2-7, with a possible D match to TRBD1 (5 bases). V was trimmed by 0 bases and J by 6 bases, leaving 13 bases between them. Germline CDR1 SGHRS, CDR2 YFSETQ. This CDR3 has 14 amino acids. DNA for the CDR3: TGCGCCAGCAGCTTGGTAGGGGTCCGACGCGAGCAGTACTTC. This gives the protein CASSLVGVRREQYF.

With respect to this clone: One junction end does not reproduce the germline sequence, and a read error may be involved. The V call is TRBV6-2 or TRBV6-3, the J call TRBJ1-1; D ambiguous. The CDR3 runs to 12 residues. The germline V gene has CDR1 MNHEY and CDR2 SVGEGT. The CDR3 loop is CASSYTRTGAFF. Written as DNA, the CDR3 is TGTGCCAGCAGTTACACCAGGACTGGAGCTTTCTTT.

As for this clone: At one end the junction does not follow the germline gene, possibly because of a read error. This chain links TRBV5-1 with TRBJ1-4; 9 nucleotides line up with TRBD1. The CDR3 covers 15 residues. The germline gives CDR1 SGHRS, CDR2 YFSETQ. In nucleotides, the CDR3 is TGCGCCAGCAGTTTGGTCGGACAGGGGAATGAAAAACTGTTTTTT. It specifies CASSLVGQGNEKLFF.

The rearrangement joins TRBV21-1 to TRBJ1-6; the D segment call TRBD1 is taken from the table without a DNA check. TRBV21-1 counts as a pseudogene. This CDR3 has 17 residues. CDR3 coding DNA: TGTGCCAGCAACAAAAGACAGGGGAGCACCTATAATTCACCCCTCCACTTT. This encodes CASNKRQGSTYNSPLHF.

This rearrangement joins TRBV19 to TRBJ1-1, with D unclear. Germline CDR1 reads LNHDA; CDR2 reads SQIVND (reference sequence). This CDR3 comprises 13 residues. V shed 3 bases and J shed 4 bases, with 9 bases lying between them. The CDR3 nucleotides read TGTGCCAGTAGTATGGAGGAGAGCACTGAAGCTTTCTTT. Translated, it gives CASSMEESTEAFF. Complete variable domain (other parts from reference TRBV19 and TRBJ1-1): DGGITQSPKYLFRKEGQNVTLSCEQNLNHDAMYWYRQDPGQGLRLIYYSQIVNDFQKGDIAEGYSVSREKKESFPLTVTSAQKNPTAFYLCASSMEESTEAFFGQGTRLTVV.

The chain combines TRBV5-1 with TRBJ2-3; 14 nucleotides align to TRBD2. J was trimmed by 3 bases and V by 4 bases; bases with no gene match: 7. The germline gives CDR1 SGHRS, CDR2 YFSETQ. The CDR3 is 17 residues long. In DNA, the CDR3 is TGCGCCAGCAGCCAACGGACTAGCGGGGGGATGACAGATACGCAGTATTTT. It translates to CASSQRTSGGMTDTQYF.

The V call is TRBV5-4, the J call TRBJ1-3; 10 bases map to TRBD1. The CDR3 spans 15 residues. Germline V gene lookup returns CDR1 SGHNT and CDR2 YYREEE (reference sequence). With 4 bases clipped from V and 4 bases from J, the junction kept 5 bases outside the gene matches. CDR3 sequence reads: CASSVGQGRGNTIYF. The CDR3 DNA follows: TGTGCCAGCAGCGTGGGACAGGGGAGAGGAAACACCATATATTTT.

The chain is built from TRBV9 and TRBJ1-6; D not resolved. The V end was cut by 3 bases, the J end by 0 bases, with 4 bases between. There are 14 residues in the CDR3. Per germline, CDR1 SGDLS and CDR2 YYNGEE. The chain's CDR3 is CASSESSYNSPLHF. CDR3 nucleotide sequence: TGTGCCAGCAGCGAGAGCTCCTATAATTCACCCCTCCACTTT.

This clone was counted a few times. The chain is built from TRBV30 and TRBJ2-3; D is unclear. Germline V gene sequence: CDR1 GTSNPN, CDR2 SVGIG (reference sequence). The V and J ends lost 2 bases and 1 base respectively, with 10 bases between them. CDR3 length: 14 residues. CDR3 in DNA: TGTGCCTGGAGTTCCGGTCAGGGCACAGATACGCAGTATTTT. Translating it yields CAWSSGQGTDTQYF.

The V and J genes are TRBV2 and TRBJ1-2; TRBD1 is a possible D gene (5 bases). Trimming pared 2 bases from V and 5 bases from J, leaving 9 bases between. The CDR3 loop spans 13 amino acids. Germline CDR1 SNHLY, CDR2 FYNNEI. The CDR3 DNA is TGTGCCAGCAGTGAAAGACAGTTGTATGGCTACACCTTC. This encodes CASSERQLYGYTF.

The chain employs TRBV30 and TRBJ1-5; 11 bases fit TRBD1. Losses at the gene ends were 2 bases for V and 4 bases for J; bases not matched to a gene: 7. The CDR3 totals 16 residues. Per the germline V gene, CDR1 is GTSNPN and CDR2 is SVGIG (reference sequence). The CDR3 loop reads CAWSRTGGGGNQPQHF. Written as DNA, the CDR3 is TGTGCCTGGAGTAGGACAGGGGGCGGTGGGAATCAGCCCCAGCATTTT.

The V gene is TRBV30, the J gene TRBJ2-7; D is unclear. V lost 0 bases and J 3 bases, leaving 9 bases between the germline ends. The CDR3 loop spans 13 amino acids. Per germline, CDR1 GTSNPN and CDR2 SVGIG (reference sequence). The CDR3 here is CAWSVRLDYEQYF. The CDR3 DNA sequence: TGTGCCTGGAGTGTACGGCTAGACTACGAGCAGTACTTC.

This rearrangement joins TRBV24-1 to TRBJ1-2; D remains ambiguous. The ends were cut back, 5 bases at V and 8 bases at J, with 8 bases in the middle. CDR3 length: 11 amino acids. Looked up from germline, CDR1 is KGHDR and CDR2 is SFDVKD. The CDR3 coding sequence is TGTGCCACCAGTGGAGGGAGCGGCTACACCTTC. Its protein is CATSGGSGYTF.

The chain couples TRBV9 to TRBJ2-7, with 8 bases aligning to TRBD1. After removal of 0 bases from V and 6 bases from J, the junction contained 5 bases not matched to a gene. Germline loops: CDR1 SGDLS, CDR2 YYNGEE. The CDR3 loop spans 14 amino acids. The CDR3 region is CASSVAGTGGEQYF. The CDR3 nucleotides are TGTGCCAGCAGCGTAGCTGGGACAGGCGGCGAGCAGTACTTC.

The chain joins TRBV11-2 to TRBJ2-3, with D possibly TRBD2 on 5 matching bases. The germline V gene encodes CDR1 SGHAT and CDR2 FQNNGV. The CDR3 is made up of 14 amino acids. V was clipped by 2 bases and J by 6 bases, with 12 bases between them. The CDR3 reads CASSLTDFWDTQYF. The CDR3 DNA reads TGTGCCAGCAGCTTAACGGACTTCTGGGATACGCAGTATTTT. Full variable domain (outside the CDR3, taken from reference TRBV11-2 and TRBJ2-3): EAGVAQSPRYKIIEKRQSVAFWCNPISGHATLYWYQQILGQGPKLLIQFQNNGVVDDSQLPKDRFSAERLKGVDSTLKIQPAKLEDSAVYLCASSLTDFWDTQYFGPGTRLTVL.

The table lists this clone with a count of one. This sequence joins TRBV7-2 and TRBJ1-5, with D possibly matching TRBD1 (6 bases). Trimming pared 4 bases from V and 3 bases from J, leaving 13 bases between. Germline V CDR1 and CDR2: SGHTA, FQGNSA. The CDR3 sequence is 15 residues long. This CDR3 reads CASSSQGLHNQPQHF. As DNA, the CDR3 is TGTGCCAGCAGCTCACAGGGTTTACACAATCAGCCCCAGCATTTT.

The CDR3 spells CSAEDSHTQYF. In DNA, the CDR3 is TGCAGTGCAGAGGATTCCCATACGCAGTATTTT. The V call is TRBV20-1, the J call TRBJ2-3; D uncertain. The CDR3 totals 11 residues. V was cut by 6 bases and J by 7 bases, with 11 bases left in between. Germline-derived CDR1 and CDR2 are DFQATT and SNEGSKA (reference sequence).

The rearrangement uses TRBV7-6 and TRBJ2-7, with a weak D call TRBD1 (5 bases). Germline V gene sequence: CDR1 SGHVS, CDR2 FNYEAQ. V lost 2 bases and J lost 3, with 14 bases in between. The CDR3 covers 15 residues. CDR3 region: CASSLIRGPYYEQYF. CDR3 coding DNA: TGTGCCAGCAGCTTAATAAGGGGCCCTTACTACGAGCAGTACTTC.

This clone was observed once. The CDR3 DNA reads TGTGCCAGCAGACCTCCGGGACAGGAGTCCTACGAGCAGTACTTC. Its protein is CASRPPGQESYEQYF. V usage is TRBV2 and J usage is TRBJ2-7, with TRBD1 identical over 8 bases. V gave up 6 bases and J gave up 1 base; unmatched junction bases: 8. Germline V gene lookup returns CDR1 SNHLY and CDR2 FYNNEI. The CDR3 is 15 residues long. The full variable domain, in which reference TRBV2 and TRBJ2-7 provide the parts outside the CDR3, is EPEVTQTPSHQVTQMGQEVILRCVPISNHLYFYWYRQILGQKVEFLVSFYNNEISEKSEIFDDQFSVERPDGSNFTLKIRSTKLEDSAMYFCASRPPGQESYEQYFGPGTRLTVT.

Remarks on this clone: A junction boundary mismatches the germline segment, possibly from a read error. The rearrangement joins TRBV12-3 or TRBV12-4 to TRBJ2-2; D may be TRBD2 (6 bases). The CDR3 contains 11 residues. The CDR3 DNA reads as TGTGCCAGCAGTCTGGTGGGGGGGCTGTTTTTT. Its protein is CASSLVGGLFF.

This clone has only one observation. V and J are TRBV19 and TRBJ2-2; possibly TRBD2 for D (6 bases). V lost 5 bases and J 4 bases, leaving 14 bases between the germline ends. The length of the CDR3 is 15 residues. CDR1 and CDR2 from the germline V gene are LNHDA and SQIVND (reference sequence). DNA for the CDR3: TGTGCCAGTAGTCCGGAGGGAGTATTCACCGGGGAGCTGTTTTTT. Translating it yields CASSPEGVFTGELFF.

V gene TRBV10-3 combines with J gene TRBJ1-5; D may be TRBD1 (5 bases). The CDR3 consists of 14 residues. CDR1 and CDR2 (germline): ENHRY, SYGVKD. V dropped 4 bases and J dropped 4 bases, with 11 bases sitting between them. The CDR3 protein is CAISVQGGNQPQHF. In nucleotides, the CDR3 is TGTGCCATCAGTGTTCAGGGAGGAAATCAGCCCCAGCATTTT.

The chain is built from TRBV30 and TRBJ1-2; the D is unclear. Germline V CDR1 and CDR2: GTSNPN, SVGIG (reference sequence). Trimming cost V 8 bases and J 0 bases, with 13 bases left between them. This CDR3 is 13 amino acids long. CDR3 sequence reads: CAKEVGANYGYTF. DNA for the CDR3: TGTGCCAAGGAGGTTGGGGCTAACTATGGCTACACCTTC.

The chain is built from TRBV5-1 and TRBJ2-7, with 9 bases fitting TRBD1. The CDR3 is 15 amino acids. Germline V gene lookup returns CDR1 SGHRS and CDR2 YFSETQ. J was trimmed by 7 bases and V by 0 bases; bases with no gene match: 8. CDR3 amino acids: CASSLVGTGTWEQYF. DNA of the CDR3: TGCGCCAGCAGCTTGGTTGGGACAGGGACTTGGGAGCAGTACTTC.

The chain joins TRBV6-5 to TRBJ1-2; D unclear. Germline CDR1 and CDR2: MNHEY and SVGAGI. This CDR3 comprises 13 residues. Trimming shortened V by 5 bases and J by 4 bases, and 11 bases separated the two germline ends. The CDR3 loop is CASSKTAFYGYTF. CDR3 DNA sequence: TGTGCCAGCAGTAAAACAGCATTCTATGGCTACACCTTC.

The chain uses TRBV5-4 and TRBJ1-1, with D possibly being TRBD1 (5 bases). The V end lost 4 bases, the J end lost 3 bases, and 16 bases lay between the germline ends. Germline-derived CDR1 and CDR2 are SGHNT and YYREEE (reference sequence). This CDR3 has 15 amino acids. In DNA, the CDR3 is TGTGCCAGCAGCCCCGAGAGGAGGGGCGACACTGAAGCTTTCTTT. Residues: CASSPERRGDTEAFF.

V and J are TRBV24-1 and TRBJ2-1, with TRBD1 matching 10 bases. Germline values: CDR1 KGHDR, CDR2 SFDVKD. V was clipped by 1 base and J by 5 bases; unmatched bases: 1. The CDR3 contains 15 residues. The CDR3 spells CATSDFGTGDNEQFF. CDR3 nucleotides: TGTGCCACCAGTGATTTTGGGACAGGGGACAATGAGCAGTTCTTC.